This T cell receptor beta chain was profiled in a study of Graves' ophthalmopathy and Graves' hyperthyroidism. The CDR3 covers 14 residues. CDR1 and CDR2 from the germline V gene are SEHNR and FQNEAQ (reference sequence). A word on this clonotype: This may come from a read error, since a much larger clone is one base off.

Orbital computed tomography and thyroid ultrasound, along with TRAb, serum thyroxine and clinical symptoms, underpinned diagnosis. The study amplified TCR beta CDR3 regions using RNA transcripts. First-round RT-PCR employed HTBI primers, with a second-round multiplex PCR after it. TCRdb re-called the multiplex PCR reads with MiXCR, one entry per CDR3 protein. The sample lists a few hundred thousand distinct CDR3 sequences, about 16% occurring once. The material sequenced was peripheral blood. The origin of this receptor is a woman aged 18-29 years with Graves' ophthalmopathy. The chain carries TRBV7-9 and TRBJ2-5; D gene ambiguous. Here the CDR3 reads CASSLVLNQETRYF. CDR3 coding DNA: TGTGCCAGCAGCTTAGTTCTTAACCAAGAGACCCGGTACTTC.